The clone carrying this T cell receptor (beta chain) was picked up a small number of times. Its matching antigen is unknown. The data were obtained in a study of TIL therapy for anti-PD-1-resistant metastatic lung cancer. Broader study findings: Many TIL product clones were absent from baseline tumor, suggesting clonal contraction. TIL cultures after expansion showed higher clonality and lower diversity than baseline tumor (median around 6% vs 30%). The cohort had more treatment-naive, never-smoker and oncogene-addicted patients than typical.

Time point of the sample: pre-treatment sample, taken before nivolumab and TIL therapy. Pleural nodules or supraclavicular lymph nodes made up most of the excised metastases sampled. Patients then received nivolumab; progressors got lymphodepletion, TIL and IL-2. This CDR3 is 14 amino acids long. Germline CDR1 is SGDLS and CDR2 is YYNGEE. With V trimmed by 4 bases and J by 7 bases, 10 bases remained unmatched. This was the immunoSEQ v3 assay. The repertoire was sequenced with immunoSEQ multiplex PCR; TCRdb's copy has only in-frame clones and lacks some. The repertoire holds about 6,300 clones, with 55% to 75% as singletons.

The chain carries TRBV9 and TRBJ2-5, with TRBD1 matching 7 bases. Here the sequenced sample was tumor tissue, taken at baseline. This TCR was sampled from a person aged 25-79 years with non-small cell lung cancer. The CDR3 spells CASSMGQQVGTQYF. CDR3 DNA: TGTGCCAGCAGCATGGGACAGCAGGTTGGGACCCAGTACTTC.